Listed below are T cell receptor beta chains from one sample, sequenced in a study of blood T cell repertoires in COVID-19. The protocol was immunoSEQ multiplex PCR, while the TCRdb copy is restricted to in-frame clones and leaves out a portion. This table has roughly 400,000 clones, 70% to 90% appearing once. Sequencing input: PBMCs or T cells enriched from blood (not recorded which). These receptors all stem from a woman aged 18-30 years who had been exposed to COVID-19. Each CDR3 is given with its conserved first and last residue. The D gene is left open where the match is weak. Only part of the rows carry a size: once, few, many, or a class if the clone is expanded.

v_call	clone_size	d_call	j_call	cdr3_length	cdr3_aa	cdr3_nt
TRBV27	-	-	TRBJ2-1	14	CASSPPKSYNEQFF	TGTGCCAGCAGTCCCCCAAAGAGCTACAATGAGCAGTTCTTC
TRBV19	-	TRBD1	TRBJ2-7	16	CASSSSPGQGVHEQYF	TGTGCCAGTAGTTCTAGTCCGGGACAGGGCGTCCACGAGCAGTACTTC
TRBV6-5	-	-	TRBJ2-7	13	CASSLGLNYEQYF	TGTGCCAGCAGTCTCGGACTTAACTACGAGCAGTACTTC
TRBV19	-	-	TRBJ2-7	13	CASSRDLTYEQYF	TGTGCCAGTAGTAGGGACTTAACCTACGAGCAGTACTTC
TRBV28	-	TRBD1	TRBJ2-7	14	CASRAGQGPYEQYF	TGTGCCAGCAGAGCTGGACAGGGACCCTACGAGCAGTACTTC
TRBV24-1	-	TRBD2	TRBJ2-1	16	CATSDPSGGVYNEQFF	TGTGCCACCAGTGACCCTAGCGGGGGGGTATACAATGAGCAGTTCTTC
TRBV11-2	-	TRBD2	TRBJ2-1	17	CASSLDLGLATYNEQFF	TGTGCCAGCAGCTTAGATCTGGGACTAGCGACCTACAATGAGCAGTTCTTC
TRBV10-3	-	TRBD2	TRBJ2-1	17	CAISDPGVAGDHNEQFF	TGTGCCATCAGCGATCCTGGGGTAGCGGGAGACCACAATGAGCAGTTCTTC
TRBV14	-	-	TRBJ2-7	15	CASSQKQGITYEQYF	TGTGCCAGCAGCCAGAAACAGGGTATCACCTACGAGCAGTACTTC
TRBV3-1/TRBV3-2	-	TRBD1	TRBJ1-2	14	CASSLGQGLYGYTF	TGTGCCAGCAGCCTGGGACAGGGTCTCTATGGCTACACCTTC
TRBV19	-	-	TRBJ2-5	15	CASAERGRGEETQYF	TGTGCCAGTGCGGAAAGGGGCAGGGGTGAAGAGACCCAGTACTTC
TRBV6-1	-	TRBD2	TRBJ2-7	15	CASSEASGGSHEQYF	TGTGCCAGCAGTGAGGCTAGCGGGGGGTCCCACGAGCAGTACTTC
TRBV4-2	-	TRBD2	TRBJ2-7	16	CASSRGGLAPDYEQYF	TGTGCCAGCAGTCGAGGCGGACTAGCACCGGATTACGAGCAGTACTTC
TRBV18	-	TRBD2	TRBJ2-1	16	CASSPPQTSGLNEQFF	TGTGCCAGCTCACCACCGCAGACTAGCGGCTTAAATGAGCAGTTCTTC
TRBV3-1/TRBV3-2	few	-	TRBJ1-2	12	CASSQGGYGYTF	TGTGCCAGCAGCCAAGGAGGCTATGGCTACACCTTC
TRBV13	-	-	TRBJ2-7	14	CASSRDLGGDEQYF	TGTGCCAGCAGCCGCGACTTAGGGGGGGACGAGCAGTACTTC
TRBV24-1	-	-	TRBJ2-7	13	CATSDYRADEQYF	TGTGCCACCAGTGATTACAGGGCGGACGAGCAGTACTTC
TRBV7-9	-	-	TRBJ1-1	12	CASSLSLTEAFF	TGTGCCAGCAGCTTAAGCCTAACTGAAGCTTTCTTT
TRBV10-3	-	TRBD1	TRBJ1-2	18	CAISESISGDSQSGGYTF	TGTGCCATCAGTGAGTCGATTTCCGGGGACAGTCAGTCGGGGGGCTACACCTTC
TRBV19	once	-	TRBJ1-1	15	CASSIEAARGTEAFF	TGTGCCAGTAGTATAGAGGCAGCCCGGGGGACTGAAGCTTTCTTT
TRBV13	-	-	TRBJ2-7	14	CASSLRGGLYEQYF	TGTGCCAGCAGCTTAAGAGGGGGATTGTACGAGCAGTACTTC
TRBV19	-	-	TRBJ2-3	13	CASNEVFTDTQYF	TGTGCCAGTAACGAGGTGTTCACAGATACGCAGTATTTT
TRBV9	-	-	TRBJ2-2	18	CASSVHLGRAPNTGELFF	TGTGCCAGCAGCGTACATTTGGGGAGAGCGCCGAACACCGGGGAGCTGTTTTTT
TRBV30	-	-	TRBJ2-3	15	CAWRGVLGHIGTQYF	TGTGCCTGGAGGGGAGTCCTGGGCCACATTGGTACGCAGTATTTT
TRBV28	-	-	TRBJ2-2	12	CASTYGTGELFF	TGTGCCAGCACTTACGGGACCGGGGAGCTGTTTTTT
TRBV7-6	-	-	TRBJ2-7	14	CASSPGGQPREQYF	TGTGCCAGCAGCCCCGGGGGGCAGCCTAGGGAGCAGTACTTC
TRBV10-3	-	TRBD1	TRBJ1-2	14	CAISRTGGDYGYTF	TGTGCCATCAGTAGGACAGGGGGCGACTATGGCTACACCTTC
TRBV27	-	TRBD2	TRBJ2-3	16	CASSPAGGRRTDTQYF	TGTGCCAGCAGTCCAGCAGGCGGGAGACGCACAGATACGCAGTATTTT
TRBV11-2	-	-	TRBJ1-4	15	CASSPNRAQNEKLFF	TGTGCCAGCAGCCCGAACAGGGCACAAAATGAAAAACTGTTTTTT
TRBV14	-	-	TRBJ1-2	13	CASSARGGSGYTF	TGTGCCAGCAGCGCCCGAGGTGGGAGCGGCTACACCTTC
TRBV5-4	-	TRBD2	TRBJ2-1	18	CASSSRHQRGASYNEQFF	TGTGCCAGCAGCTCTCGACACCAGCGGGGGGCGTCTTACAATGAGCAGTTCTTC
TRBV2	-	-	TRBJ2-5	15	CATALGSTTRKTQYF	TGTGCCACCGCCTTGGGGAGTACAACAAGAAAGACCCAGTACTTC
TRBV5-4	-	-	TRBJ2-7	16	CASSLAASGEGYEQYF	TGTGCCAGCAGCTTGGCCGCTTCGGGAGAAGGCTACGAGCAGTACTTC
TRBV5-1	-	TRBD2	TRBJ2-2	16	CASSLRLAGNTGELFF	TGCGCCAGCAGCTTGAGGCTAGCGGGAAACACCGGGGAGCTGTTTTTT
TRBV4-3	-	-	TRBJ2-2	15	CASSQARGNTGELFF	TGCGCCAGCAGCCAAGCCAGGGGGAACACCGGGGAGCTGTTTTTT
TRBV19	-	TRBD1	TRBJ1-2	14	CATDRGQGGGGYTF	TGTGCCACTGATAGGGGACAGGGAGGTGGAGGCTACACCTTC
TRBV28	few	TRBD2	TRBJ2-1	16	CASRGTSYSSYNEQFF	TGTGCCAGCCGGGGGACTAGCTATAGCTCCTACAATGAGCAGTTCTTC
TRBV5-6	-	TRBD1	TRBJ2-5	15	CASSFGRGRQETQYF	TGTGCCAGCAGCTTCGGCAGGGGGCGGCAAGAGACCCAGTACTTC
TRBV24-1	-	-	TRBJ2-7	16	CATSDLGRDGFYEQYF	TGTGCCACCAGTGATTTAGGGCGGGACGGCTTCTACGAGCAGTACTTC
TRBV28	once	TRBD1	TRBJ1-2	15	CASSFEDRVNYGYTF	TGTGCCAGCAGTTTCGAGGACAGGGTCAACTATGGCTACACCTTC
TRBV5-6	-	-	TRBJ2-7	11	CASSHSYEQYF	TGTGCCAGCAGCCACTCCTACGAGCAGTACTTC
TRBV5-4	-	-	TRBJ2-7	16	CASSPAGGIPSYEQYF	TGTGCCAGCAGCCCGGCCGGAGGTATCCCCTCCTACGAGCAGTACTTC
TRBV7-9	-	-	TRBJ2-2	16	CASSLRRDPRSGELFF	TGTGCCAGCAGCCTCCGGCGGGACCCACGTTCCGGGGAGCTGTTTTTT
TRBV29-1	-	TRBD2	TRBJ2-3	18	CSVEFTYSSGTKEDTQYF	TGCAGCGTTGAATTTACCTATTCTAGCGGGACGAAGGAGGATACGCAGTATTTT
TRBV7-2	-	-	TRBJ2-7	17	CASSYTPHGGGSYEQYF	TGTGCCAGCAGCTACACCCCTCACGGGGGTGGCTCCTACGAGCAGTACTTC
TRBV14	few	-	TRBJ2-3	15	CASSQDGLPGDTQYF	TGTGCCAGCAGCCAGGACGGCTTGCCGGGGGATACGCAGTATTTT
TRBV6-5	-	-	TRBJ1-5	15	CASSFDGNSNQPQHF	TGTGCCAGCAGTTTCGACGGGAATAGCAATCAGCCCCAGCATTTT
TRBV5-1	-	TRBD1	TRBJ1-3	13	CASSLGQGNTIYF	TGCGCCAGCAGCTTGGGACAGGGGAACACCATATATTTT
TRBV4-1	once	TRBD2	TRBJ2-1	19	CASSQVQMTSGGPYNEQFF	TGCGCCAGCAGCCAAGTCCAGATGACTAGCGGGGGGCCGTACAATGAGCAGTTCTTC
TRBV18	few	TRBD1	TRBJ1-1	16	CASSTYAGGRGTEAFF	TGTGCCAGCTCAACCTACGCAGGGGGGAGAGGGACTGAAGCTTTCTTT
TRBV6-5	-	TRBD2	TRBJ2-3	15	CASALAGGRGDTQYF	TGTGCCAGCGCTCTGGCGGGAGGACGGGGAGATACGCAGTATTTT
TRBV7-3	-	-	TRBJ1-1	15	CASSLNGAPNTEAFF	TGTGCCAGCAGCTTAAATGGGGCCCCGAACACTGAAGCTTTCTTT
TRBV7-6	-	-	TRBJ2-5	16	CASSLAPGGLKETQYF	TGTGCCAGCAGCTTAGCGCCGGGGGGCCTGAAAGAGACCCAGTACTTC
TRBV5-1	-	TRBD1	TRBJ2-1	15	CASSSGQGTNGEQFF	TGCGCCAGCAGCAGCGGACAGGGAACGAACGGTGAGCAGTTCTTC